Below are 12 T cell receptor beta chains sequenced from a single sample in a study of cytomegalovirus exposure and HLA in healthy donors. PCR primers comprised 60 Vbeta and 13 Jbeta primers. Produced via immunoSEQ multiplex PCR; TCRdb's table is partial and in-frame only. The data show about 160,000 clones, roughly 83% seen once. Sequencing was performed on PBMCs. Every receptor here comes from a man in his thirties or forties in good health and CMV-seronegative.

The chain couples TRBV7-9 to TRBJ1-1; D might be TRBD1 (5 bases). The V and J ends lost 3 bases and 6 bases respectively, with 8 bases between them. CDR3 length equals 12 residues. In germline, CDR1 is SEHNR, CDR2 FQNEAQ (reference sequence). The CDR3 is CASSFREAEAFF. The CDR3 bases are TGTGCCAGCAGCTTCAGGGAGGCTGAAGCTTTCTTT.

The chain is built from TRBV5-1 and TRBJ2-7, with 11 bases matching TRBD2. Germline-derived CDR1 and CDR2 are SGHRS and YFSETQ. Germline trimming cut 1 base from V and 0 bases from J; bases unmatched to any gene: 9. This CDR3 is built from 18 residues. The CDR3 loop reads CASSLNGLAGKSSYEQYF. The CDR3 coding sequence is TGCGCCAGCAGCTTGAATGGACTAGCGGGCAAGAGCTCCTACGAGCAGTACTTC.

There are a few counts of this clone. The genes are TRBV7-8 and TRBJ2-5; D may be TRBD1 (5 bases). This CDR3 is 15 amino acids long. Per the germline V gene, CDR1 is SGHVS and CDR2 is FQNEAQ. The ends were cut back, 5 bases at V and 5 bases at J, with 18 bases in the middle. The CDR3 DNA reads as TGTGCCAGCAGCACATTAGTGGGGCGGCGGGAGACCCAGTACTTC. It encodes CASSTLVGRRETQYF.

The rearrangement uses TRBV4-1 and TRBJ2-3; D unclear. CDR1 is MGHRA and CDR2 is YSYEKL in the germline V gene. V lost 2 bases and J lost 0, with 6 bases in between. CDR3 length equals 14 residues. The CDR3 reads CASSQFTSTDTQYF. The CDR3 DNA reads TGCGCCAGCAGCCAATTTACTAGCACAGATACGCAGTATTTT.

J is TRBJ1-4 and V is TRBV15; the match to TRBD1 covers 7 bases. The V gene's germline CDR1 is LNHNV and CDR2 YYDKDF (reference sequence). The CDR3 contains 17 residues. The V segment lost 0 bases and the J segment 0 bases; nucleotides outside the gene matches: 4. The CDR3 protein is CATSRDPQGATNEKLFF. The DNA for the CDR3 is TGTGCCACCAGCAGAGATCCGCAGGGGGCAACTAATGAAAAACTGTTTTTT. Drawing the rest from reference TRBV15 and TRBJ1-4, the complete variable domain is DAMVIQNPRYQVTQFGKPVTLSCSQTLNHNVMYWYQQKSSQAPKLLFHYYDKDFNNEADTPDNFQSRRPNTSFCFLDIRSPGLGDTAMYLCATSRDPQGATNEKLFFGSGTQLSVL.

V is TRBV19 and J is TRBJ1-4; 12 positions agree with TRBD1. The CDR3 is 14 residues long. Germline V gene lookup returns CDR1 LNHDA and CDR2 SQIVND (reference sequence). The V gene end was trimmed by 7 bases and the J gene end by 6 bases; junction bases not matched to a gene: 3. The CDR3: CASTGTGGHEKLFF. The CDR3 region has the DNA TGTGCCAGTACCGGGACAGGGGGCCATGAAAAACTGTTTTTT. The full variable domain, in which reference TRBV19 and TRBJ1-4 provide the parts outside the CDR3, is DGGITQSPKYLFRKEGQNVTLSCEQNLNHDAMYWYRQDPGQGLRLIYYSQIVNDFQKGDIAEGYSVSREKKESFPLTVTSAQKNPTAFYLCASTGTGGHEKLFFGSGTQLSVL.

The CDR3 loop reads CASSAGTGFGDYGYTF. CDR3 in DNA: TGTGCCAGCAGCGCCGGGACAGGGTTTGGAGACTATGGCTACACCTTC. This chain uses TRBV2 with TRBJ1-2; 9 bases are a match to TRBD1. This CDR3 contains 16 residues. J was trimmed by 3 bases and V by 6 bases; bases with no gene match: 11. Germline V gene data show CDR1 as SNHLY and CDR2 as FYNNEI.

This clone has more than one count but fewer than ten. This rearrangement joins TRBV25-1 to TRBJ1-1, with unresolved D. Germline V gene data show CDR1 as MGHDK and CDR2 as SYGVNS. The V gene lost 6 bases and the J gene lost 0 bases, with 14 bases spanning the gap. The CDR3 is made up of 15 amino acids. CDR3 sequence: CASSPKGGMNTEAFF. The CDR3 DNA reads TGTGCCAGCAGCCCCAAGGGAGGGATGAACACTGAAGCTTTCTTT.

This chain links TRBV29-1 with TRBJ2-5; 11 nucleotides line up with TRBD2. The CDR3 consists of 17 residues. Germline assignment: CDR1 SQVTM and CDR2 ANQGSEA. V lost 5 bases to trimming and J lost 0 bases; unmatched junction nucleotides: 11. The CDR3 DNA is TGCAGCGTTAGCCAAATTGCTAGCGGGGGGTACCAAGAGACCCAGTACTTC. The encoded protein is CSVSQIASGGYQETQYF.

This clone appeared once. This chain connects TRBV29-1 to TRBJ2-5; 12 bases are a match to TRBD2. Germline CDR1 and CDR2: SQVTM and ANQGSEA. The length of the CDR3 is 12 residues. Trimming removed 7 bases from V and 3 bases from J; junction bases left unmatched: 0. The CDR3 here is CSGLAGEETQYF. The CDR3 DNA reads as TGCAGCGGACTAGCGGGGGAAGAGACCCAGTACTTC.

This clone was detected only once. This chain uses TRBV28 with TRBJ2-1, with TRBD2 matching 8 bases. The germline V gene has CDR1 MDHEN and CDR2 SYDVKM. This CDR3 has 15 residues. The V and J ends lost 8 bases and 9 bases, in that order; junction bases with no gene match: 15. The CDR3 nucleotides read TGTGCCAGCTCTTCGGCGGGGCGGGGGGTCGGTGAGCAGTTCTTC. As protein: CASSSAGRGVGEQFF.

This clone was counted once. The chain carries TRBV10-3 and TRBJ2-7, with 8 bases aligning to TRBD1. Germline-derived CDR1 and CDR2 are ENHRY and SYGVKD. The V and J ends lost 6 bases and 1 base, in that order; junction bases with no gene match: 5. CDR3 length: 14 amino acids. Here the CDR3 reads CAISARTGSYEQYF. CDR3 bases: TGTGCCATCAGCGCGAGGACAGGGTCCTACGAGCAGTACTTC.